This TCR beta chain was documented in a study of blood T cell repertoires in COVID-19. Study-level information: From the United States, Italy and Spain came samples of acute and convalescent COVID-19. Sample material is recorded as cDNA or gDNA derived from T cells, B-cell-depleted T cells, or PBMCs.

CDR3 length: 17 amino acids. V was clipped by 6 bases and J by 1 base; unmatched bases: 12. In the authors' workflow: Reference gene primer amplification gave estimated nucleated cell counts. Sequenced by immunoSEQ multiplex PCR; TCRdb stores in-frame clones only, minus some. V and J calls and clone size are as listed in that table; D and trimming were resolved from the DNA. The sample carries approximately 200,000 clones, around four fifths recorded once. The chain recombines TRBV23-1 with TRBJ2-1, with 7 bases that match TRBD2. TRBV23-1 is noted as an ORF with a role that remains uncertain. Sequencing was carried out using peripheral blood. The source is a woman aged 30 to 39 with acute or convalescent COVID-19. The CDR3 loop is CASRCYLRGRSYNEQFF. As DNA, the CDR3 is TGCGCCAGCAGGTGCTACTTACGCGGGAGATCCTACAATGAGCAGTTCTTC.